The following is a T cell receptor (beta chain) sequence with its context. These data originate in a study of blood T cell repertoires in COVID-19. Clones were sequenced by immunoSEQ multiplex PCR, and TCRdb holds only the in-frame ones, with some missing. The table shows roughly 100,000 clones, with roughly four fifths occurring only once. Germline V gene sequence: CDR1 SGHRS, CDR2 YFSETQ. The V and J ends lost 4 bases and 0 bases, in that order; junction bases with no gene match: 4. This CDR3 has 16 residues. The chain is built from TRBV5-1 and TRBJ1-4, with TRBD1 identical over 9 bases. The clonotype originates from a man aged 70-80 years with acute or convalescent COVID-19. Sequencing was carried out using peripheral blood. CDR3 DNA sequence: TGCGCCAGCAGCCCCGGGACAGGGACAACTAATGAAAAACTGTTTTTT. This encodes CASSPGTGTTNEKLFF.